This T cell receptor beta chain was recorded in a study of T cells in Graves' hyperthyroidism and ophthalmopathy (dated by TCRdb to the late 2010s). A note on the overall study: Peripheral blood samples were taken at initial diagnosis, before any treatment was given. In several Graves' hyperthyroidism patients, the study also compared T-cell repertoires from thyroid tissue with T-cell repertoires from blood. For training and testing, the approximately 92 patients in the discovery cohort were randomly divided in a 7:3 ratio. An independent validation cohort of 18 to 20 hyperthyroidism patients and 17 patients who later progressed to ophthalmopathy tested prospective prediction of ophthalmopathy. After sampling, hyperthyroidism patients received methimazole starting at 30 mg daily, and ophthalmopathy patients received high-dose intravenous methylprednisolone. The paper describes TCR Vbeta CDR3 sequencing of 140 or so peripheral blood samples, made up of approximately 40 ophthalmopathy patients, around 78 hyperthyroidism patients and 17 progressor patients. A discovery cohort of around 100 patients, 43 with Graves' ophthalmopathy and 55 to 65 with stable Graves' hyperthyroidism, was used to find distinguishing TCR V-J signatures. The paper's findings and limits, for the study overall: During validation, the model predicted progression to ophthalmopathy a median of approximately six months ahead of onset, with almost 71% sensitivity and roughly 72% specificity. A 13 V-J signature model separated ophthalmopathy from stable hyperthyroidism, with around 88% sensitivity and just under 84% specificity in cross-validation and 80%/75% in testing. Most expanded thyroid clonotypes (frequency above 0.001) were also detected in blood, suggesting blood repertoires may reflect thyroid immune responses. No statistical method was used to set the sample size in advance, and investigators knew the group allocation.

With regard to this clonotype: No cognate antigen has been identified for it. It has no much larger one-base neighbor in the sample; base qualities were not kept.

Amplification of TCR beta CDR3 regions was carried out from RNA transcripts. The TCR CDR3 was subjected to a first round of RT-PCR using the HTBI primer set and the Qiagen OneStep RT-PCR kit. Libraries were constructed in a second round of multiplex PCR, after which size selection and purification were carried out. Paired-end sequencing of the libraries was performed with 100 bp reads on an Illumina HiSeq2000. Turning to the authors' computational methods: SOAPnuke was used to process the raw data, throwing out any read that contained adapters or uncalled bases, had a mean Phred below 15, or lacked an exact constant-primer or identifier match. COPE v1.2.5 was used to merge the high-quality paired reads, and each unique nucleotide sequence was defined as a clonotype. Clonotypes were aligned to IMGT TRBV, TRBD and TRBJ reference segments using MiTCR v1.1. Analysis was restricted to V-J combinations with a frequency above 0.0001, which covered about 99% of repertoires. A TCS score was defined as the ratio between F50 (clonal expansion) and ExV (chaos), using BLOSUM62-based TCRdist between CDR3 peptides within each V-J. Welch's t-statistics and random forest reduced 514 V-J features to roughly 13, which were used in a naive Bayes classifier (R e1071). TCRdb redid the processing of the public reads, applying fastp at Q25 and MiXCR, and retained in-frame beta chains. Every distinct CDR3 protein forms one entry, paired with its most common genes and DNA. TCRdb's processing, not the study's, gives the V and J calls here. Recorded for this sample are a few hundred thousand distinct CDR3 sequences; roughly 14% of them occurred a single time. Around 7.3% of the sample rests with the top ten.

Graves' hyperthyroidism was defined as stable when no progression to ophthalmopathy occurred over 18 months of follow-up. Hyperthyroidism patients were newly diagnosed, with disease duration under 2 months, and aged 18 to 65 years. Any patient with an uncontrolled infection, another autoimmune disease, pregnancy or lactation was excluded. Diagnoses were based on clinical symptoms, serum thyroxine and TRAb, thyroid ultrasound and orbital computed tomography. Ficoll-Paque density gradient centrifugation was used to isolate PBMCs from approximately 10 ml of fresh peripheral blood. Total RNA was extracted using Trizol reagent, and RNA quality was assessed on an Agilent 2100 Bioanalyzer. From cysteine to phenylalanine, the CDR3 is 15 amino acids long. Only the CDR3 portion is preserved as DNA: 45 bases, with reading frame beginning at the first base. The junction carries 17 bases between V and J, which are trimmed by 4 bases and 4 bases respectively. The germline V gene yields SGHDN for CDR1 and FVKESK for CDR2.

The receptor's source is a woman under 30 with Graves' hyperthyroidism. The sequenced sample was blood. The chain was built from TRBV14 and TRBJ2-7, with TRBD1 perhaps the D gene, on 6 matching bases. The CDR3 region has the sequence CASSPYFPGAYEQYF. The base sequence is TGTGCCAGCAGCCCGTACTTTCCAGGGGCTTACGAGCAGTACTTC.